These T cell receptor beta chains were read from a single sample in a study of Graves' ophthalmopathy and Graves' hyperthyroidism. TCRdb itself ran the multiplex PCR reads through MiXCR, one entry per CDR3 protein. In the table there are about 220,000 distinct CDR3 sequences, about 22% of which are singletons. Sequenced material: peripheral blood. These receptors were collected from a woman aged 45 to 65 with Graves' ophthalmopathy. The CDR3 runs from the conserved cysteine through the conserved F or W. A D gene is named only where the DNA matches it firmly. Only part of the rows carry a size: once, few, many, or a class if the clone is expanded.

V gene,D gene,clone size,J gene,CDR3 protein,CDR3 DNA
TRBV28,TRBD1,few,TRBJ1-5,CASSLKGGAYSGQPQHF,TGTGCCAGCAGTTTAAAAGGGGGCGCTTACTCGGGTCAGCCCCAGCATTTT
TRBV12-3/TRBV12-4,TRBD2,many,TRBJ2-4,CASSLEPSGNIQYF,TGTGCCAGCAGTTTAGAGCCTAGCGGGAACATTCAGTACTTC
TRBV12-3/TRBV12-4,NA,many,TRBJ2-7,CASSSPGVWYEQYF,TGTGCCAGCAGTTCCCCGGGAGTCTGGTACGAGCAGTACTTC
TRBV28,NA,many,TRBJ2-1,CASRQDRDIRYNEQFF,TGTGCCAGCAGACAAGACCGGGACATCCGCTACAATGAGCAGTTCTTC
TRBV19,NA,many,TRBJ1-1,CASRGFTEAFF,TGTGCCAGTAGGGGCTTCACTGAAGCTTTCTTT
TRBV12-3/TRBV12-4,NA,many,TRBJ2-5,CASSNGHQETQYF,TGTGCCAGCAGCAACGGTCACCAAGAGACCCAGTACTTC
TRBV5-1,NA,many,TRBJ1-1,CASSPGQGGTEAFF,TGCGCCAGCAGTCCGGGGCAGGGAGGGACTGAAGCTTTCTTT
TRBV11-2,TRBD2,many,TRBJ2-1,CASSPWTSGKGNEQFF,TGTGCCAGCAGCCCGTGGACTAGCGGGAAGGGGAATGAGCAGTTCTTC
TRBV5-5,TRBD2,many,TRBJ2-2,CASSLSGRGTGELFF,TGTGCCAGCAGCCTTAGCGGGAGAGGTACCGGGGAGCTGTTTTTT
TRBV3-1,NA,few,TRBJ2-7,CASSQGIAQTSYEQYF,TGTGCCAGCAGCCAAGGGATTGCCCAAACTTCCTACGAGCAGTACTTC
TRBV6-5,NA,many,TRBJ1-1,CASSYDVGNTEAFF,TGTGCCAGCAGTTACGACGTGGGGAACACTGAAGCTTTCTTT
TRBV18,TRBD1,NA,TRBJ1-1,CASSRVGQGNTEAFF,TGTGCCAGCTCGCGCGTTGGACAGGGAAACACTGAAGCTTTCTTT
TRBV2,TRBD2,many,TRBJ2-2,CASKTGGPGNTGELFF,TGTGCCAGCAAAACGGGAGGGCCGGGGAACACTGGGGAGCTGTTTTTT
TRBV24-1,NA,many,TRBJ2-2,CATSDPSPPNTGELFF,TGTGCCACCAGTGATCCGTCTCCGCCGAACACCGGGGAGCTGTTTTTT
TRBV12-3/TRBV12-4,TRBD2,many,TRBJ2-7,CASSLIAGGPLEQYF,TGTGCCAGCAGTCTCATAGCGGGAGGGCCTCTCGAGCAGTACTTC
TRBV5-1,TRBD1,few,TRBJ2-7,CASSRFSGTVFYEQYF,TGCGCCAGCAGCAGATTCTCCGGGACAGTATTCTACGAGCAGTACTTC
TRBV7-2,NA,NA,TRBJ2-5,CASSTATGLKTQYF,TGTGCCAGCAGTACCGCTACCGGTTTAAAGACCCAGTACTTC
TRBV6-5,NA,NA,TRBJ2-7,CASSYSGDNYEQYF,TGTGCCAGCAGTTATTCCGGGGACAACTACGAGCAGTACTTC
TRBV2,NA,many,TRBJ1-1,CASQSHPTEAFF,TGTGCCAGCCAGAGCCATCCCACTGAAGCTTTCTTT
TRBV12-3/TRBV12-4,NA,many,TRBJ2-6,CASSPRTGANVLTF,TGTGCCAGCAGTCCGCGGACTGGGGCCAACGTCCTGACTTTC
TRBV20-1,TRBD2,many,TRBJ2-7,CSASAGGPYEQYF,TGCAGTGCCTCAGCGGGAGGGCCCTACGAGCAGTACTTC
TRBV20-1,NA,NA,TRBJ2-5,CSAKGTGLGSETQYF,TGCAGTGCGAAAGGGACTGGTCTGGGGTCAGAGACCCAGTACTTC
TRBV9,NA,many,TRBJ1-6,CASSEDWGSSYNSPLHF,TGTGCCAGCAGTGAAGATTGGGGAAGCTCCTATAATTCACCCCTCCACTTT
TRBV4-1,TRBD2,many,TRBJ2-7,CASSQGPLAGVDEQYF,TGCGCCAGCAGCCAAGGGCCCCTAGCGGGAGTCGACGAGCAGTACTTC
TRBV11-1,TRBD2,many,TRBJ2-7,CASATPRLAGNSYEQYF,TGTGCCAGCGCCACACCTAGACTAGCGGGTAACTCCTACGAGCAGTACTTC
TRBV2,NA,many,TRBJ2-2,CASSLGRSNTGELFF,TGTGCCAGCAGTCTAGGACGATCGAACACCGGGGAGCTGTTTTTT
TRBV7-2,NA,many,TRBJ1-1,CASSLSLTDHEAFF,TGTGCCAGCAGCTTAAGTTTAACAGACCACGAAGCTTTCTTT
TRBV7-2,TRBD2,NA,TRBJ2-7,CASSLAPGLAGEPYF,TGTGCCAGCAGCTTAGCTCCGGGACTAGCGGGAGAACCGTACTTC
TRBV29-1,NA,few,TRBJ2-2,CSVVGTGELFF,TGCAGCGTTGTGGGGACCGGGGAGCTGTTTTTT
TRBV11-2,NA,many,TRBJ1-1,CASSPRWANTEAFF,TGTGCCAGCAGCCCCCGTTGGGCGAACACTGAAGCTTTCTTT
TRBV19,TRBD2,many,TRBJ2-7,CASSIDLRTSGVYEQYF,TGTGCCAGTAGTATAGATCTGAGGACTAGCGGAGTATACGAGCAGTACTTC
TRBV6-4,TRBD2,many,TRBJ2-5,CASNQTSGKETQYF,TGTGCCAGCAACCAGACTAGCGGAAAAGAGACCCAGTACTTC
TRBV29-1,NA,many,TRBJ1-1,CSVEDRRQMNTEAFF,TGCAGCGTTGAAGATAGAAGACAGATGAACACTGAAGCTTTCTTT
TRBV11-2,NA,many,TRBJ2-7,CASSLTQWGTYEQYF,TGTGCCAGCAGCCTTACCCAATGGGGGACCTACGAGCAGTACTTC
TRBV10-3,TRBD1,many,TRBJ2-3,CATGRGTGGTDTQYF,TGTGCCACCGGGCGCGGGACAGGGGGCACAGATACGCAGTATTTT
TRBV6-2/TRBV6-3,TRBD1,many,TRBJ2-7,CASSYSMWDRAGYEQYF,TGTGCCAGCAGTTACTCGATGTGGGACAGGGCGGGGTACGAGCAGTACTTC
TRBV6-5,TRBD1,many,TRBJ2-5,CASSYSGQGETQYF,TGTGCCAGCAGTTACTCGGGACAGGGAGAGACCCAGTACTTC